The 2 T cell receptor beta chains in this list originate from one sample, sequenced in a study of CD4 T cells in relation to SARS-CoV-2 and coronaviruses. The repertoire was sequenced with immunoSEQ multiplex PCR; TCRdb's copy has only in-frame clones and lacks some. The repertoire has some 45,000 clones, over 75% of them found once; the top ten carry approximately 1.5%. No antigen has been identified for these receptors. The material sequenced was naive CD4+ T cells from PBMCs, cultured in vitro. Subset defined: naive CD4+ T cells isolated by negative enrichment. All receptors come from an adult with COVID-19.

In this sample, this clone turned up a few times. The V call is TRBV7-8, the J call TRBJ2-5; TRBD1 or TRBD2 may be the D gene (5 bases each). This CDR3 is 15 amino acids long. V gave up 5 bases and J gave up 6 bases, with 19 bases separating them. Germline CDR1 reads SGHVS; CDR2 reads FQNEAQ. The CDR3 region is CASSTPPGAEKTQYF. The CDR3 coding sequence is TGTGCCAGCAGCACCCCCCCCGGGGCGGAAAAGACCCAGTACTTC.

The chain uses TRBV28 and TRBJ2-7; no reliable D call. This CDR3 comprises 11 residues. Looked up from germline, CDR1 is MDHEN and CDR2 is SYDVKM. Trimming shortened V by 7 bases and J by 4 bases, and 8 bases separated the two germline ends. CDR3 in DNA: TGTGCCAGCATAAGTGGTTACGAGCAGTACTTC. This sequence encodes CASISGYEQYF.